The sequence of this T cell receptor (beta chain) was determined in a study of graft-versus-host responses after intestinal transplantation. Method: immunoSEQ multiplex PCR; TCRdb's copy keeps in-frame clones and lacks some. Of about 98,000 clones in the sample, about 82% were seen once. This clone was recorded only once. The CDR3 runs to 14 residues. Germline CDR1 SGHAT, CDR2 FQNNGV. The V end lost 1 base, the J end lost 0 bases, and 6 bases lay between the germline ends. This chain links TRBV11-2 with TRBJ1-1, with D uncertain. This TCR came from a human patient who received an intestinal transplant, so some T cells may come from the graft donor. The sample here was PBMCs, taken 255 days after intestinal transplant. The CDR3 DNA sequence: TGTGCCAGCAGCTTAGCCGGCCTGAACACTGAAGCTTTCTTT. It translates to CASSLAGLNTEAFF.